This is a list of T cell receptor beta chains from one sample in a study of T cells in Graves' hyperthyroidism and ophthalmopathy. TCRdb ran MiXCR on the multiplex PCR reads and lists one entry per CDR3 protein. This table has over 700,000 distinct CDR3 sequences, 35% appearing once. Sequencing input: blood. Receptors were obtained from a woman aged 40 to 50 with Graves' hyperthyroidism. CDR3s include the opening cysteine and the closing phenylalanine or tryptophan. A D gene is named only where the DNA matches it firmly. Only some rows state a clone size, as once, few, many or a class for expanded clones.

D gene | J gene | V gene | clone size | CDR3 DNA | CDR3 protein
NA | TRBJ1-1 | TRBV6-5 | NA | TGTGCCAGCAGTTACGAACTCTTGAACACTGAAGCTTTCTTT | CASSYELLNTEAFF
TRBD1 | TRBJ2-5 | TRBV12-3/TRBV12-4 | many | TGTGCCAGCAGTTTACGACAGGGTGATTCGACCCAGTACTTC | CASSLRQGDSTQYF
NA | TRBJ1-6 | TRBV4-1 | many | TGCGCCAGCAGCCATGCCAGAGATTCACCCCTCCACTTT | CASSHARDSPLHF
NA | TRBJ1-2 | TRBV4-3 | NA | TGCGCCAGCAGCCAAGAAGAGCGACGGCTCTATGGCTACACCTTC | CASSQEERRLYGYTF
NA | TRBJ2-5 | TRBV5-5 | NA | TGTGCCAGCAGAAAGAACGTCATCATTCAAGAGACCCAGTACTTC | CASRKNVIIQETQYF
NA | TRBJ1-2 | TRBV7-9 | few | TGTGCCAGCAGCTCCTTGAACAGCCAACGAACCTATGGCTACACCTTC | CASSSLNSQRTYGYTF
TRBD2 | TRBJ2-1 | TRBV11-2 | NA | TGTGCCAGCAGCCTCGGGACTAGCGCCCCTGAGCAGTTCTTC | CASSLGTSAPEQFF
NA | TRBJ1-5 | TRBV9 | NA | TGTGCCAGCAGCGTAGAGGGGACGGGGGGGAACCATCAGCCCCAGCATTTT | CASSVEGTGGNHQPQHF
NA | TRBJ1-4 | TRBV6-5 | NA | TGTGCCAGCAGGACGATACAGGGTCGCACTGAAAAACTGTTTTTT | CASRTIQGRTEKLFF
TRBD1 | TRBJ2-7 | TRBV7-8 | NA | TGTGCCAGCAACGACAGGGGCTACGAGCAGTACTTC | CASNDRGYEQYF
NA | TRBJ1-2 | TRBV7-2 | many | TGTGCCAGCAGCTCCCAGGACGGCTATGGCTACACCTTC | CASSSQDGYGYTF
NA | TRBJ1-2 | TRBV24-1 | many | TGTGCCACCAGTAAGGGCACAGCAGCTAACTATGGCTACACCTTC | CATSKGTAANYGYTF
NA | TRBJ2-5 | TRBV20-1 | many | TGCAGTGCTAGGCGGACTCAAGAGACCCAGTACTTC | CSARRTQETQYF
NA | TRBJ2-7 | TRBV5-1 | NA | TGCGCCGGCAGCTTTTTAGTGGCCTACGAGCAGTACTTC | CAGSFLVAYEQYF
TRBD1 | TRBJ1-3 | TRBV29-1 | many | TGCAGCGTTGAGCTGGACAGGGAGGGTCAAAACACCATATATTTT | CSVELDREGQNTIYF
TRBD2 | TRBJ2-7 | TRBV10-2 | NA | TGCGCCAGCAGTGAAGGGACTAGCCTACCTCCCTACGAGCAGTACTTC | CASSEGTSLPPYEQYF
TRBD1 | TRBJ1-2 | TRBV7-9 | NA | TGTGCCAGCACGGCAGGGACAGGCTATGGCTACACCTTC | CASTAGTGYGYTF
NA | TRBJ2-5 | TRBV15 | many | TGTGCCACCTCGAAGGGATTACAAGAGACCCAGTACTTC | CATSKGLQETQYF
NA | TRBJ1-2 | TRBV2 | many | TGTGCCAGCAGTTCACAGCCTAACTATGGCTACACCTTC | CASSSQPNYGYTF
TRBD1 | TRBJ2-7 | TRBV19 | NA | TGTGCCTCAGGGGGCAGGGGGAGAACCTACGAGCAGTACTTC | CASGGRGRTYEQYF
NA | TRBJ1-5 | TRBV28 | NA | TGTGCCAGCAGGCATGGGAGCAATCAGCCCCAGCATTTT | CASRHGSNQPQHF
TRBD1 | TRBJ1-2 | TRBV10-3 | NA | TGTGCCAGCAGACGCCCCGGACAGGATCGCGGCTACACCTTC | CASRRPGQDRGYTF
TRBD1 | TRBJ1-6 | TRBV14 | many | TGTGCCAGCAGCCAAGGGACAGGGGGGAGGTTTCGAAATTCACCCCTCCACTTT | CASSQGTGGRFRNSPLHF
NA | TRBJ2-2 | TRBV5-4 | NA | TGTGCCAGCAGCTTGCAAGCGAACACCGGGGAGCTGTTTTTT | CASSLQANTGELFF
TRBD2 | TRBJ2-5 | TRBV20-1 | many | TGCAGTGCTAGGACTAGCGGGACCTCCCTAGAGACCCAGTACTTC | CSARTSGTSLETQYF
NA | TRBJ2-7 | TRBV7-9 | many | TGTGCCAGCAGCTACGCCGGGACCTGGCGAACCTACGAGCAGTACTTC | CASSYAGTWRTYEQYF
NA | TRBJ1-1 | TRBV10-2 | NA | TGCGCCAGACATTCCGGACCGATGAACACTGAAGCTTTCTTT | CARHSGPMNTEAFF
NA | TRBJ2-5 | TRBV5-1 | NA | TGCGCCAGCAGCTTGGACCAAGGGACAACTATGGGAGAGACCCAGTACTTC | CASSLDQGTTMGETQYF
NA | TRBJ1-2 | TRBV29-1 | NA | TGCAGCTTGCAGGGAACCTATGGCTACACCTTC | CSLQGTYGYTF
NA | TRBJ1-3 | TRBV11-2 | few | TGTGCCAGCAGCTTAGATCTGGACTTCCCTGGAAACACCATATATTTT | CASSLDLDFPGNTIYF
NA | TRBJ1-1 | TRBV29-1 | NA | TGCAGCGTTGAAGTAGGGGTGAACACTGAAGCTTTCTTT | CSVEVGVNTEAFF
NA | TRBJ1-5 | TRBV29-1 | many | TGCAGCGTTGAAGAAGAAGGGACCGATCAGCCCCAGCATTTT | CSVEEEGTDQPQHF
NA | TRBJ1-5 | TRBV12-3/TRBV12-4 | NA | TGTGCCAGCGACAGGAGCCCTCGCAATCAGCCCCAGCATTTT | CASDRSPRNQPQHF
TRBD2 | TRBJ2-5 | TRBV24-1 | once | TGTGCCACCCGACTAGCGGGGGGGGGCCCACAAGAGACCCAGTACTTC | CATRLAGGGPQETQYF
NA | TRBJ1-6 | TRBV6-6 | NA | TGTGCCAGCAGCTACGCTATTGGGAATTCACCCCTCCACTTT | CASSYAIGNSPLHF
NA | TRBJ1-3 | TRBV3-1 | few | TGTGCCAGCAGCCCAAAGTACTCTGGAAACACCATATATTTT | CASSPKYSGNTIYF
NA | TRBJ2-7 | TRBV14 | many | TGTGCCAGCAGCCAAGAGACGGGACTCTCGTACGAGCAGTACTTC | CASSQETGLSYEQYF
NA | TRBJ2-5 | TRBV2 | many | TGTGCCAGCAGTGGAATGCAGTACTTC | CASSGMQYF
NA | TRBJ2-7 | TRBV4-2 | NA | TGTGCCGGCAGCCCCCGGGCCGGGGGTCAAGCCTACGAGCAGTACTTC | CAGSPRAGGQAYEQYF
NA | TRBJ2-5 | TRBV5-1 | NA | TGCGCCAGCAGCTTCGTCGACCCCGCTGGGGAGACCCAGTACTTC | CASSFVDPAGETQYF